The 30 T cell receptor beta chains given below trace back to one sample, sequenced in a study of Ad26.COV2.S vaccination and SARS-CoV-2 variants. Some clones are missing from TCRdb's copy, which holds only in-frame ones; the method was immunoSEQ multiplex PCR. The sample holds about 380,000 clones; 83% are singletons and the top ten take 7.4%. Treatment given: approximately 18 received Ad26.COV2.S at low or high dose, single or two shots; roughly 5 received placebo; per-sample allocation not given. It was on day 63 after the first vaccine or placebo injection that samples were taken. The sequenced sample was peripheral blood, obtained in a trial of Ad26.COV2.S vaccine versus placebo. The receptors here all came from a person aged 18-60 years who received the Ad26.COV2.S COVID-19 vaccine or a placebo.

The J gene is TRBJ1-2, the V gene TRBV27, with D possibly being TRBD1 (6 bases). V gave up 6 bases and J gave up 8 bases, with 19 bases separating them. There are 14 residues in the CDR3. Germline CDR1 reads MNHEY; CDR2 reads SMNVEV (reference sequence). The DNA of the CDR3 is TGTGCCAGCAGACTTACCCAGGGGTCCAGGGGCTACACCTTC. Residues: CASRLTQGSRGYTF.

This clone was seen a single time. The V gene is TRBV12-5, the J gene TRBJ1-1; 8 nucleotides agree with TRBD1. The germline CDR1 and CDR2 sequences are LGHNT and FRNRAP. Losses at the gene ends were 7 bases for V and 5 bases for J; bases not matched to a gene: 9. There are 14 residues in the CDR3. CDR3: CASAPDRGWTEAFF. The CDR3 bases are TGTGCTAGTGCCCCCGACAGGGGATGGACTGAAGCTTTCTTT.

The chain carries TRBV4-1 and TRBJ1-1; TRBD1 matches 8 bases. Germline V gene data show CDR1 as MGHRA and CDR2 as YSYEKL. The CDR3 extends over 16 amino acids. The ends lost 1 base at V and 4 bases at J; junction bases unmatched: 8. CDR3 sequence reads: CASSQVGQGAGTEAFF. The CDR3 bases are TGCGCCAGCAGCCAAGTGGGGCAGGGGGCAGGCACTGAAGCTTTCTTT.

This chain uses TRBV4-1 with TRBJ1-6; no clear D. This CDR3 region has 17 residues. Trimming took off 2 bases at V and 5 bases at J, with 16 bases between the two ends. The germline CDR1 and CDR2 sequences are MGHRA and YSYEKL. The CDR3 sequence: CASSQKRAAGNNSPLHF. The CDR3 DNA follows: TGCGCCAGCAGCCAAAAGCGGGCTGCGGGGAATAATTCACCCCTCCACTTT.

Only a few counts were recorded for this clone. The CDR3 DNA reads TGTGCCAGCTCACCAAGCGGAAACCGGGGCGAGCAGTACTTC. It specifies CASSPSGNRGEQYF. The chain couples TRBV18 to TRBJ2-7, with D possibly matching TRBD2 (5 bases). V was pared by 2 bases and J by 6 bases, with 14 bases between. Germline V gene lookup returns CDR1 KGHSH and CDR2 LQKENI. The CDR3 covers 14 residues.

The gene calls are TRBV5-1 and TRBJ2-5; 9 bases are a match to TRBD1. Germline lookup yields CDR1 SGHRS and CDR2 YFSETQ. J was trimmed by 4 bases and V by 4 bases; bases with no gene match: 11. The CDR3 is made up of 16 amino acids. The DNA of the CDR3 is TGCGCCAGCAGCCCGACGACAGGGGGGGAAGGAGAGACCCAGTACTTC. Translating gives CASSPTTGGEGETQYF. Based on the CDR3 plus reference TRBV5-1 and TRBJ2-5, the full variable domain is KAGVTQTPRYLIKTRGQQVTLSCSPISGHRSVSWYQQTPGQGLQFLFEYFSETQRNKGNFPGRFSGRQFSNSRSEMNVSTLELGDSALYLCASSPTTGGEGETQYFGPGTRLLVL.

This clone was detected a few times. The chain links TRBV30 to TRBJ1-1; no clear D gene. Trimming took 2 bases from V and 0 from J, leaving 7 bases between them. This CDR3 contains 13 residues. Germline V gives CDR1 GTSNPN, CDR2 SVGIG (reference sequence). Written as DNA, the CDR3 is TGTGCCTGGAGTCCAGACCTGAACACTGAAGCTTTCTTT. This codes for CAWSPDLNTEAFF.

This chain uses TRBV18 with TRBJ1-2; possibly TRBD1 for D (5 bases). V was pared by 3 bases and J by 8 bases, with 13 bases between. This CDR3 contains 13 residues. CDR1 and CDR2 from the germline V gene are KGHSH and LQKENI. CDR3 amino acids: CASSPNGGAGYTF. CDR3 DNA: TGTGCCAGCTCACCTAATGGGGGTGCGGGCTACACCTTC.

The chain recombines TRBV2 with TRBJ2-7, with 13 bases lining up with TRBD2. The CDR3 loop spans 15 amino acids. V gave up 6 bases and J gave up 3 bases; unmatched junction bases: 5. Germline V gene sequence: CDR1 SNHLY, CDR2 FYNNEI. This CDR3 reads CASRPTSGGIYEQYF. CDR3 bases: TGTGCCAGCAGGCCGACTAGCGGGGGGATCTACGAGCAGTACTTC. Supplemented by reference TRBV2 and TRBJ2-7, the full variable domain reads EPEVTQTPSHQVTQMGQEVILRCVPISNHLYFYWYRQILGQKVEFLVSFYNNEISEKSEIFDDQFSVERPDGSNFTLKIRSTKLEDSAMYFCASRPTSGGIYEQYFGPGTRLTVT.

The J gene is TRBJ1-3, the V gene TRBV4-1, with TRBD1 identical over 9 bases. The length of the CDR3 is 14 residues. Germline V gene sequence: CDR1 MGHRA, CDR2 YSYEKL. J gave up 12 bases and V 1 base, and 7 bases lay outside the gene matches. The CDR3 is CASSQGDRAGFIYF. The CDR3 coding sequence is TGCGCCAGCAGCCAAGGGGACAGGGCGGGTTTCATATATTTT.

The CDR3 DNA reads TGTGCCAGCACCCTCCACAGGGAAGCTTCACCCCTCCACTTT. Its protein is CASTLHREASPLHF. The gene calls are TRBV7-8 and TRBJ1-6; tentatively, D is TRBD1 (6 bases). The CDR3 runs 14 residues. V lost 7 bases to trimming and J lost 9 bases, with 16 bases between them. Germline-derived CDR1 and CDR2 are SGHVS and FQNEAQ.

The chain uses TRBV18 and TRBJ1-4; unclear D gene. The V gene's germline CDR1 is KGHSH and CDR2 LQKENI. The CDR3 totals 16 residues. Trimming removed 1 base at V and 0 bases at J, with 9 bases between. In nucleotides, the CDR3 is TGTGCCAGCTCACCACAGGGTCCTGCAACTAATGAAAAACTGTTTTTT. Residues: CASSPQGPATNEKLFF.

CDR3 nucleotide sequence: TGTGCCATCAGTGAGACAGCGGCCTCCTACGAGCAGTACTTC. Protein product: CAISETAASYEQYF. The V and J genes are TRBV10-3 and TRBJ2-7, with a tentative D call TRBD2 (5 bases). The CDR3 is 14 amino acids. The germline gives CDR1 ENHRY, CDR2 SYGVKD. Trimming cost V 2 bases and J 0 bases, with 8 bases left between them.

As DNA, the CDR3 is TGTGCCAGCTCACCTAGACAGGGACCAGGAACTGAAGCTTTCTTT. It codes for CASSPRQGPGTEAFF. This chain connects TRBV18 to TRBJ1-1; 7 nucleotides line up with TRBD1. CDR3 length: 15 residues. Per the germline V gene, CDR1 is KGHSH and CDR2 is LQKENI. J gave up 5 bases and V 3 bases, and 9 bases lay outside the gene matches.

CDR3 DNA: TGCGCCAGCAGACGCGACGGGACATACTCCTACGAGCAGTACTTC. Encoded protein: CASRRDGTYSYEQYF. This chain uses TRBV5-1 with TRBJ2-7; D may be TRBD1 (6 bases). Germline loops: CDR1 SGHRS, CDR2 YFSETQ. This CDR3 spans 15 amino acids. The V gene lost 5 bases and the J gene lost 0 bases, with 15 bases spanning the gap.

This chain joins TRBV19 and TRBJ1-2; D is unresolved. Germline values: CDR1 LNHDA, CDR2 SQIVND (reference sequence). Trimming cost V 5 bases and J 2 bases, with 3 bases left between them. The CDR3 totals 11 residues. This chain's CDR3 is CASSYNYGYTF. The CDR3 nucleotides read TGTGCCAGTAGTTACAACTATGGCTACACCTTC.

The chain joins TRBV18 to TRBJ1-2; 8 positions agree with TRBD1. Germline lookup yields CDR1 KGHSH and CDR2 LQKENI. The V and J ends lost 5 bases and 5 bases, in that order; junction bases with no gene match: 4. This CDR3 is 13 amino acids long. Written as DNA, the CDR3 is TGTGCCAGCTCAGCAGGGGGCGAGTATGGCTACACCTTC. It is translated as CASSAGGEYGYTF.

This chain links TRBV18 with TRBJ2-1; perhaps TRBD1 as D (5 bases). Germline V CDR1 and CDR2: KGHSH, LQKENI. The CDR3 loop spans 15 amino acids. The V and J ends lost 5 bases and 0 bases respectively, with 11 bases between them. The CDR3 is CASSSLRVSYNEQFF. CDR3 bases: TGTGCCAGCTCATCACTCAGGGTCTCCTACAATGAGCAGTTCTTC.

V gene TRBV29-1 combines with J gene TRBJ2-1, with D perhaps matching TRBD2 (5 bases). The CDR3 is made up of 16 amino acids. Between the trimmed V and J ends, which lost 3 bases and 7 bases, there was a span of 22 bases. Germline CDR1 is SQVTM and CDR2 is ANQGSEA. The CDR3 here is CSVEVTDYWPSNEQFF. The DNA of the CDR3 is TGCAGCGTTGAGGTGACTGACTATTGGCCCAGTAATGAGCAGTTCTTC.

The chain links TRBV28 to TRBJ2-2; 13 bases map to TRBD2. V gave up 1 base and J gave up 7 bases; unmatched junction bases: 9. Germline CDR1 reads MDHEN; CDR2 reads SYDVKM. This CDR3 has 18 residues. Written as DNA, the CDR3 is TGTGCCAGCAGTTTATTTGGGACTAGCGGGGAGGCAGGCGGGGAGCTGTTTTTT. Translating it yields CASSLFGTSGEAGGELFF.

The V gene is TRBV3-1 (or the pseudogene TRBV3-2), the J gene TRBJ1-2; D uncertain. Between the trimmed V and J ends, which lost 3 bases and 6 bases, there was a span of 11 bases. Germline V gene data show CDR1 as LGHDT and CDR2 as YNNKEL (reference sequence). CDR3 size: 13 residues. CDR3 bases: TGTGCCAGCAGCCACCTACAGAGTCATGGCTACACCTTC. This sequence encodes CASSHLQSHGYTF.

The chain uses TRBV11-3 and TRBJ2-7, with unresolved D. The CDR3 contains 12 residues. V dropped 4 bases and J dropped 5 bases, with 9 bases sitting between them. The germline gives CDR1 SGHNT, CDR2 YENEEA. The chain's CDR3 is CASSSTGDEQYF. The CDR3 nucleotides are TGTGCCAGCAGCTCGACCGGAGACGAGCAGTACTTC.

The gene calls are TRBV28 and TRBJ1-6; D not resolved. This CDR3 is 15 amino acids long. The V gene lost 3 bases and the J gene lost 7 bases, with 13 bases spanning the gap. The germline CDR1 and CDR2 sequences are MDHEN and SYDVKM. Written as DNA, the CDR3 is TGTGCCAGCAGTTTGGTGAGGCAGGCCAATTCACCCCTCCACTTT. It specifies CASSLVRQANSPLHF.

This clone rates as medium-sized. The chain employs TRBV19 and TRBJ2-3; 10 nucleotides agree with TRBD1. Germline V CDR1 and CDR2: LNHDA, SQIVND (reference sequence). V lost 5 bases, J lost 3 bases, and 8 bases stayed unmatched. CDR3 length: 16 amino acids. As DNA, the CDR3 is TGTGCCAGTAGTTCCCCTCCGGGACAGGGGACAGATACGCAGTATTTT. Its translation: CASSSPPGQGTDTQYF.

This chain connects TRBV2 to TRBJ1-2, with D possibly TRBD1 on 6 matching bases. CDR3 size: 14 residues. The V end lost 6 bases, the J end lost 0 bases, and 11 bases lay between the germline ends. Germline lookup yields CDR1 SNHLY and CDR2 FYNNEI. The CDR3 DNA is TGTGCCAGCAGCCGGGACATAGCTAACTATGGCTACACCTTC. Its protein product is CASSRDIANYGYTF.

This clone was recorded only once. This chain links TRBV4-2 with TRBJ1-2; D uncertain. Trimming removed 0 bases from V and 7 bases from J, with 15 bases in between. This CDR3 has 15 amino acids. Germline loops: CDR1 LGHNA, CDR2 YNFKEQ. CDR3 sequence reads: CASSQDRPGGSGYTF. Here the CDR3 DNA reads TGTGCCAGCAGCCAAGATCGGCCGGGAGGGTCTGGCTACACCTTC.

This clone was seen once. V is TRBV30 and J is TRBJ1-1; 8 bases are shared with TRBD1. In germline, CDR1 is GTSNPN, CDR2 SVGIG (reference sequence). J gave up 0 bases and V 0 bases, and 6 bases lay outside the gene matches. The CDR3 runs 16 residues. The CDR3 bases are TGTGCCTGGAGTGTAATCAGGGGGCGGATGAACACTGAAGCTTTCTTT. Its translation is CAWSVIRGRMNTEAFF.

This clone was counted a few times. The chain uses TRBV4-1 and TRBJ2-7; D may be TRBD1 (6 bases). There are 15 residues in the CDR3. Deletions cut 1 base from V and 3 bases from J, with 13 bases between. Germline-derived CDR1 and CDR2 are MGHRA and YSYEKL. CDR3: CASSQAKQGVYEQYF. In DNA, the CDR3 is TGCGCCAGCAGCCAAGCTAAACAGGGCGTCTACGAGCAGTACTTC.

The chain has TRBV28 and TRBJ2-7; D call uncertain. The CDR3 sequence is 11 residues long. Germline V gene data show CDR1 as MDHEN and CDR2 as SYDVKM. Trimming pared 4 bases from V and 7 bases from J, leaving 8 bases between. The CDR3 reads CASSSSREQYF. As DNA, the CDR3 is TGTGCCAGCAGTTCCTCTAGAGAGCAGTACTTC.

CDR3 in amino acids: CASSLGVPPGNYGYTF. The CDR3 nucleotides are TGTGCCAGCAGCCTCGGCGTGCCACCGGGGAACTATGGCTACACCTTC. The gene calls are TRBV7-2 and TRBJ1-2; D not resolved. Germline CDR1 reads SGHTA; CDR2 reads FQGNSA. This CDR3 has 16 residues. V shed 5 bases and J shed 2 bases, with 18 bases lying between them. Full variable domain (missing parts from reference TRBV7-2 and TRBJ1-2): GAGVSQSPSNKVTEKGKDVELRCDPISGHTALYWYRQSLGQGLEFLIYFQGNSAPDKSGLPSDRFSAERTGGSVSTLTIQRTQQEDSAVYLCASSLGVPPGNYGYTFGSGTRLTVV.